The clone carrying this T cell receptor (beta chain) was seen a few times. The data were produced by immunoSEQ multiplex PCR, yet TCRdb's version contains in-frame clones alone and is incomplete. The sample contains tens of thousands of clones, approximately 90% of which appear only once. The data originate from a study of control samples from healthy donors and cancer patients. The CDR3 has 16 amino acids. The V and J ends lost 4 bases and 1 base respectively, with 17 bases between them. Germline values: CDR1 SGHTA, CDR2 FQGNSA. The gene calls are TRBV7-2 and TRBJ2-7; weak D call: TRBD2 (5 bases). The sequenced sample consisted of PBMCs. The TCR sequence derives from a man aged 25-45 years with colorectal cancer. CDR3 coding DNA: TGTGCCAGCAGCTCCCGGGAAGGGTACCTATCCTACGAGCAGTACTTC. This gives the protein CASSSREGYLSYEQYF.